These 21 T cell receptor beta chains originate from one sample sequenced in a study of T cells in localized non-small cell lung cancer. The data were produced by immunoSEQ multiplex PCR, yet TCRdb's version contains in-frame clones alone and is incomplete. The sample holds tens of thousands of clones, approximately 86% seen once. This specimen was peripheral blood, taken before any cancer treatment. The receptors shown here come from a man between 35 and 75 years old with stage I lung adenocarcinoma.

J is TRBJ2-7 and V is TRBV7-8, with 11 bases lining up with TRBD2. The CDR3 runs to 16 residues. The V gene end was trimmed by 0 bases and the J gene end by 2 bases; junction bases not matched to a gene: 3. In germline, CDR1 is SGHVS, CDR2 FQNEAQ. This CDR3 reads CASSLAVAGGTYEQYF. The DNA of the CDR3 is TGTGCCAGCAGCTTAGCGGTAGCGGGAGGGACCTACGAGCAGTACTTC.

This sequence joins TRBV7-2 and TRBJ2-4; D possibly matches TRBD1 or TRBD2 (5 bases each). CDR3 length: 14 residues. V lost 5 bases and J 6 bases, leaving 14 bases between the germline ends. Per the germline V gene, CDR1 is SGHTA and CDR2 is FQGNSA. The CDR3 coding sequence is TGTGCCAGCAGCCAGCAGGGCGCGGGAAACATTCAGTACTTC. Translated, it gives CASSQQGAGNIQYF.

There are a few counts of this clone. The V call is TRBV30, the J call TRBJ2-1; D possibly uses TRBD1 or TRBD2 (5 bases each). The V gene lost 2 bases and the J gene lost 4 bases, with 9 bases spanning the gap. Germline V gene lookup returns CDR1 GTSNPN and CDR2 SVGIG (reference sequence). There are 13 residues in the CDR3. The DNA for the CDR3 is TGTGCCTGGAGTTGGGACCTATACAATGAGCAGTTCTTC. Its translation is CAWSWDLYNEQFF. Looking up the rest from reference TRBV30 and TRBJ2-1 gives the full variable domain: SQTIHQWPATLVQPVGSPLSLECTVEGTSNPNLYWYRQAAGRGLQLLFYSVGIGQISSEVPQNLSASRPQDRQFILSSKKLLLSDSGFYLCAWSWDLYNEQFFGPGTRLTVL.

This chain uses TRBV7-9 with TRBJ2-1; a possible D gene is TRBD2 (6 bases). Trimming removed 8 bases from V and 6 bases from J, with 11 bases in between. CDR1 and CDR2 from the germline V gene are SEHNR and FQNEAQ (reference sequence). CDR3 length: 12 amino acids. CDR3 sequence: CASGRDLNEQFF. The CDR3 DNA is TGTGCCAGCGGGCGGGACCTCAATGAGCAGTTCTTC.

The chain combines TRBV29-1 with TRBJ2-1, with 7 bases that match TRBD2. Germline V gene data show CDR1 as SQVTM and CDR2 as ANQGSEA. V was pared by 0 bases and J by 8 bases, with 13 bases of the junction left unmatched. The CDR3 runs 16 residues. The CDR3 DNA reads as TGCAGCGTTGAAGATCGGGGGGACCGCCTTGGGGATGAGCAGTTCTTC. The encoded protein is CSVEDRGDRLGDEQFF.

V usage is TRBV11-3 and J usage is TRBJ2-1; possible D gene TRBD1, 5 bases. The V gene's germline CDR1 is SGHNT and CDR2 YENEEA. Between the trimmed V and J ends, which lost 5 bases and 3 bases, there was a span of 8 bases. The CDR3 sequence is 13 residues long. The CDR3 DNA is TGTGCCAGCAGCACTGACAGCTACAATGAGCAGTTCTTC. Protein product: CASSTDSYNEQFF.

As DNA, the CDR3 is TGCGCCAGCAGCTGGAGACAGGGTGGTGAAAAACTGTTTTTT. Encoded protein: CASSWRQGGEKLFF. The gene calls are TRBV5-1 and TRBJ1-4; the match to TRBD1 covers 7 bases. CDR3 size: 14 residues. The germline V gene encodes CDR1 SGHRS and CDR2 YFSETQ. J gave up 7 bases and V 3 bases, and 6 bases lay outside the gene matches.

In this sample, this clone turned up once. V and J are TRBV4-2 and TRBJ1-2; D not certain. Trimming cost V 0 bases and J 3 bases, with 11 bases left between them. CDR1 LGHNA and CDR2 YNFKEQ come from the germline V gene. This CDR3 has 15 residues. CDR3 amino acids: CASSQERGQHYGYTF. CDR3 in DNA: TGTGCCAGCAGCCAAGAAAGAGGCCAGCACTATGGCTACACCTTC.

The V gene is TRBV6-5, the J gene TRBJ2-7, with D possibly matching TRBD1 (6 bases). CDR1 is MNHEY, CDR2 SVGAGI, per germline. V shed 5 bases and J shed 3 bases, with 11 bases lying between them. The CDR3 totals 13 residues. The CDR3 DNA sequence: TGTGCCAGCAGTCCGCCGGGACACTACGAGCAGTACTTC. Encoded protein: CASSPPGHYEQYF.

This clone is a singleton in its sample. This chain uses TRBV5-4 with TRBJ2-2; D call uncertain. Germline CDR1 reads SGHNT; CDR2 reads YYREEE (reference sequence). V shed 0 bases and J shed 4 bases, with 10 bases lying between them. The CDR3 spans 15 residues. The CDR3 nucleotides are TGTGCCAGCAGCTTGGAGCGACACCCCACCGGGGAGCTGTTTTTT. It is translated as CASSLERHPTGELFF.

The chain recombines TRBV10-2 with TRBJ1-1; D unresolved. Germline V lookup: CDR1 WSHSY, CDR2 SAAADI. This CDR3 comprises 12 residues. V gave up 3 bases and J gave up 10 bases, with 12 bases separating them. The CDR3 DNA follows: TGCGCCAGCAGTGATATCGGGAACCGAGCTTTCTTT. As protein: CASSDIGNRAFF.

The rearrangement links TRBV29-1 to TRBJ2-1, with TRBD2 matching over 15 bases. Germline V gene data show CDR1 as SQVTM and CDR2 as ANQGSEA. V trimming: 7 bases; J trimming: 7 bases; junction bases outside the gene matches: 2. This CDR3 is 13 amino acids long. The CDR3 bases are TGCAGCGCCGGACTAGCGGGAGGGAATGAGCAGTTCTTC. Translating it yields CSAGLAGGNEQFF.

V gene TRBV2 combines with J gene TRBJ2-3; TRBD2 is a possible D gene (6 bases). Trimming cost V 11 bases and J 2 bases, with 20 bases left between them. Germline CDR1 reads SNHLY; CDR2 reads FYNNEI. The CDR3 runs 15 residues. This chain's CDR3 is CAYLGASAFTDTQYF. The DNA for the CDR3 is TGTGCCTACTTAGGGGCTAGCGCCTTCACAGATACGCAGTATTTT.

The chain combines TRBV7-9 with TRBJ2-7, with 7 positions matching TRBD1. Germline loops: CDR1 SEHNR, CDR2 FQNEAQ (reference sequence). V trimming: 5 bases; J trimming: 4 bases; junction bases outside the gene matches: 11. The CDR3 runs 15 residues. The CDR3 sequence is CASSPQGKGRYEQYF. The CDR3 DNA reads TGTGCCAGCAGCCCACAGGGGAAGGGACGTTACGAGCAGTACTTC. Filled out from reference TRBV7-9 and TRBJ2-7, the complete variable domain reads DTGVSQNPRHKITKRGQNVTFRCDPISEHNRLYWYRQTLGQGPEFLTYFQNEAQLEKSRLLSDRFSAERPKGSFSTLEIQRTEQGDSAMYLCASSPQGKGRYEQYFGPGTRLTVT.

CDR3 amino acids: CASSFGYLREQFF. Here the CDR3 DNA reads TGTGCCAGCAGTTTTGGTTACCTTCGCGAGCAGTTCTTC. The genes are TRBV27 and TRBJ2-1, with D uncertain. Trimming left V 3 bases short and J 10 bases short, with 13 bases between. In germline, CDR1 is MNHEY, CDR2 SMNVEV (reference sequence). This CDR3 spans 13 amino acids.

The V and J genes are TRBV10-3 and TRBJ2-7, with 11 bases that match TRBD2. Germline assignment: CDR1 ENHRY and CDR2 SYGVKD. Trimming took 2 bases from V and 0 from J; bases not matched to a gene: 0. The CDR3 runs to 15 residues. This CDR3 reads CAISETSGSSYEQYF. As DNA, the CDR3 is TGTGCCATCAGTGAGACTAGCGGGAGCTCCTACGAGCAGTACTTC.

The chain is built from TRBV7-2 and TRBJ2-1; TRBD2 matches at 11 bases. In germline, CDR1 is SGHTA, CDR2 FQGNSA. V lost 1 base to trimming and J lost 13 bases; unmatched junction nucleotides: 6. The CDR3 is 14 residues long. This CDR3 reads CASSLVISGRAQFF. CDR3 nucleotides: TGTGCCAGCAGCTTAGTTATTAGCGGGAGGGCTCAGTTCTTC.

The J gene is TRBJ1-4, the V gene TRBV29-1; D gene ambiguous. There are 12 residues in the CDR3. CDR1 and CDR2 from the germline V gene are SQVTM and ANQGSEA. V gave up 7 bases and J gave up 8 bases, with 14 bases separating them. Here the CDR3 reads CSAGLLGEKLFF. The CDR3 DNA sequence: TGCAGCGCCGGCCTACTAGGGGAAAAACTGTTTTTT. Supplemented by reference TRBV29-1 and TRBJ1-4, the full variable domain reads SAVISQKPSRDICQRGTSLTIQCQVDSQVTMMFWYRQQPGQSLTLIATANQGSEATYESGFVIDKFPISRPNLTFSTLTVSNMSPEDSSIYLCSAGLLGEKLFFGSGTQLSVL.

The chain's CDR3 is CSVEDPQGMNTEAFF. The CDR3 DNA is TGCAGCGTTGAAGATCCTCAGGGCATGAACACTGAAGCTTTCTTT. The rearrangement uses TRBV29-1 and TRBJ1-1, with a tentative D call TRBD1 (5 bases). V dropped 0 bases and J dropped 0 bases, with 11 bases sitting between them. The CDR3 runs 15 residues. Germline loops: CDR1 SQVTM, CDR2 ANQGSEA.

The chain employs TRBV9 and TRBJ2-5, with 8 nucleotides matching TRBD1. V was pared by 0 bases and J by 5 bases, with 9 bases of the junction left unmatched. CDR1 and CDR2 from the germline V gene are SGDLS and YYNGEE. The CDR3 spans 16 residues. Here the CDR3 reads CASSVGDRGREETQYF. The CDR3 DNA reads as TGTGCCAGCAGCGTAGGAGACAGGGGCCGGGAGGAGACCCAGTACTTC.

The rearrangement uses TRBV25-1 and TRBJ2-3, with TRBD2 matching over 7 bases. CDR1 and CDR2 from the germline V gene are MGHDK and SYGVNS. This CDR3 is 18 amino acids long. With V trimmed by 8 bases and J by 3 bases, 20 bases remained unmatched. The CDR3 loop is CASGSPLKGGALTDTQYF. In nucleotides, the CDR3 is TGTGCCAGCGGGTCGCCTTTAAAGGGAGGGGCGCTTACAGATACGCAGTATTTT.